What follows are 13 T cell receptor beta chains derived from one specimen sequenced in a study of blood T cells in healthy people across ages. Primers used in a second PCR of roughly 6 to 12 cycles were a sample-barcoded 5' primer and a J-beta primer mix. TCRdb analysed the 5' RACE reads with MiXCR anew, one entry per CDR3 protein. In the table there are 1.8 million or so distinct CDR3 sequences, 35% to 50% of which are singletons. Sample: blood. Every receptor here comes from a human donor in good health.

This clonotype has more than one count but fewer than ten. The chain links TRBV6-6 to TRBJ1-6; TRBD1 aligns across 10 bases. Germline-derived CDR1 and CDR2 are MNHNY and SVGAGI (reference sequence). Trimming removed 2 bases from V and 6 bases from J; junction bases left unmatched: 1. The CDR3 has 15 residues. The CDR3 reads CASSYRDRGNSPLHF. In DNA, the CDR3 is TGTGCCAGCAGTTACCGGGACAGGGGTAATTCACCCCTCCACTTT.

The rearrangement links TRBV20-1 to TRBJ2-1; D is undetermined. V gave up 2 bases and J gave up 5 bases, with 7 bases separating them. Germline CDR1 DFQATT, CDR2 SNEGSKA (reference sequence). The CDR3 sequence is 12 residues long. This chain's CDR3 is CSARQYNNEQFF. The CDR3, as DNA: TGCAGTGCTAGACAGTATAACAATGAGCAGTTCTTC.

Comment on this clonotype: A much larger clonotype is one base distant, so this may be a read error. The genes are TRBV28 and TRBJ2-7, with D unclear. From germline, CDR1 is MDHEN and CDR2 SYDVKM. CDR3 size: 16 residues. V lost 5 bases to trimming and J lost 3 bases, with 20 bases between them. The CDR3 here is CASSPPEPPRDYEQYF. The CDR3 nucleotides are TGTGCCAGCAGTCCACCGGAACCCCCTAGAGACTACGAGCAGTACTTC.

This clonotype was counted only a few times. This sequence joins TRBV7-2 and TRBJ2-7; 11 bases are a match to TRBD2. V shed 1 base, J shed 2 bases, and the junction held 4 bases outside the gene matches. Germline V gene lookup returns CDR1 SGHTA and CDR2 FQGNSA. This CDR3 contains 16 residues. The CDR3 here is CASSLGLAGGPYEQYF. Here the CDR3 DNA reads TGTGCCAGCAGCTTAGGGTTAGCGGGGGGGCCCTACGAGCAGTACTTC.

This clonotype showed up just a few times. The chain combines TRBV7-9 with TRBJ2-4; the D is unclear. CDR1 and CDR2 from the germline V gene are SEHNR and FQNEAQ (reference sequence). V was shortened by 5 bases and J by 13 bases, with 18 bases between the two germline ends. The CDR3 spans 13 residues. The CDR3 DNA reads TGTGCCAGCAGCCCCAGTGAACTCCTACGGCAGTACTTC. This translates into CASSPSELLRQYF. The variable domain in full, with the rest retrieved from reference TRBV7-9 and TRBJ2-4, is DTGVSQNPRHKITKRGQNVTFRCDPISEHNRLYWYRQTLGQGPEFLTYFQNEAQLEKSRLLSDRFSAERPKGSFSTLEIQRTEQGDSAMYLCASSPSELLRQYFGAGTRLSVL.

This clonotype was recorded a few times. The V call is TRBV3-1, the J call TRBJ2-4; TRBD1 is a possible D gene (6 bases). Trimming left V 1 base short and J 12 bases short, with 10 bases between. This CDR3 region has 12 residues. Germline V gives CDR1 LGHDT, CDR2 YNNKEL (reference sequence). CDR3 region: CASSQGQVGQYF. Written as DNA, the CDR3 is TGTGCCAGCAGCCAAGGACAGGTCGGTCAGTACTTC.

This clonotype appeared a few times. The CDR3 region is CATGTDYNEQFF. The CDR3 bases are TGTGCCACCGGGACAGATTACAATGAGCAGTTCTTC. The chain is built from TRBV24-1 and TRBJ2-1; 7 bases are shared with TRBD1. Germline V gene data show CDR1 as KGHDR and CDR2 as SFDVKD. The CDR3 covers 12 residues. With V trimmed by 9 bases and J by 4 bases, 2 bases remained unmatched.

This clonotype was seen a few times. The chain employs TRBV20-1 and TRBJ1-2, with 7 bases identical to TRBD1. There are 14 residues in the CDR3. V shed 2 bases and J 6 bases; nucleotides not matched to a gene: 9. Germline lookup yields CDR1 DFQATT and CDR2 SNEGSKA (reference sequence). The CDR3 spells CSARSVRQGHGYTF. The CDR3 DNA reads TGCAGTGCTAGATCCGTCCGACAGGGCCATGGCTACACCTTC.

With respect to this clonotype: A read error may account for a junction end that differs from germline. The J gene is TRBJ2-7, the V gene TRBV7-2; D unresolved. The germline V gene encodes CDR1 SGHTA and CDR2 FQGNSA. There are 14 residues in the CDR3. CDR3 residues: CASSLSPATYEQYF. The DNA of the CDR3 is TGCGCCAGCAGCTTGTCCCCAGCAACCTACGAGCAGTACTTC.

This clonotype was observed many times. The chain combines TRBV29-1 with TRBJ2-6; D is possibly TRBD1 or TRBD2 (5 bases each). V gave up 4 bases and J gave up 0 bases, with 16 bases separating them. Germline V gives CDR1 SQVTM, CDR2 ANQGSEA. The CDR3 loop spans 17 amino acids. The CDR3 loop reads CSVGGVHPSSGANVLTF. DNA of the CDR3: TGCAGCGTTGGAGGGGTTCACCCCTCCTCTGGGGCCAACGTCCTGACTTTC.

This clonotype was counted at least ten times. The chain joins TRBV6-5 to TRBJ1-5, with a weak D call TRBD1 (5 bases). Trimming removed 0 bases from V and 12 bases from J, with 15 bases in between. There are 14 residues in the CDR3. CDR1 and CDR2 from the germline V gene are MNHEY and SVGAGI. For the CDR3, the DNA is TGTGCCAGCAGTTACTCGCCGACAGCAAGGGACCAGCATTTT. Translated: CASSYSPTARDQHF.

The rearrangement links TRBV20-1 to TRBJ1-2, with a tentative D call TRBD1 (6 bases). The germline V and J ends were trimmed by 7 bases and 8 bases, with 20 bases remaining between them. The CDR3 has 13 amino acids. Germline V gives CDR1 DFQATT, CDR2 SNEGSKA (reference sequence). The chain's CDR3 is CSVSRTELLGYTF. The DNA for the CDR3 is TGCAGTGTTTCGAGGACAGAATTGTTGGGCTACACCTTC.

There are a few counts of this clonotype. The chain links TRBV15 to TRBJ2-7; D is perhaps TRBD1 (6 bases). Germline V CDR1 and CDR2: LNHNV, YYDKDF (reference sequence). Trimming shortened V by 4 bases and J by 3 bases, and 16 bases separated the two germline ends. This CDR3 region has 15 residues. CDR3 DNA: TGTGCCACCAGCAAAGGACAGTCCAATAACTACGAGCAGTACTTC. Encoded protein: CATSKGQSNNYEQYF.